This T cell receptor beta chain derives from a study of T cell repertoires in cytomegalovirus infection. J gave up 6 bases and V 0 bases, and 10 bases lay outside the gene matches. The germline V gene encodes CDR1 SGHVS and CDR2 FNYEAQ. CDR3 length: 16 residues. TCRdb re-analysed the reads in MiXCR, keeping a single row per CDR3 protein. The repertoire holds 300,000 to 400,000 distinct CDR3 sequences, almost 30% seen once, with around 19% in the top ten. About this clonotype itself: Antigen unknown.

The sequencing used cultured PBMCs, collected from culture after CMV antigen stimulation. The chain employs TRBV7-6 and TRBJ2-7; TRBD1 matches at 8 bases. The receptor was isolated from a human donor in good health (CMV status not recorded). Some clones in this sample may be carry-over from other donors' samples. Written as DNA, the CDR3 is TGTGCCAGCAGCTTAGCCACCGGACAGGGTCCTCTCGAGCAGTACTTC. It encodes CASSLATGQGPLEQYF.